The rows below give T cell receptor beta chains drawn from one sample of a study of shared clonotypes between healthy human individuals. Measured with immunoSEQ multiplex PCR; TCRdb has only the in-frame clones, and not every one. Counted here are hundreds of thousands of clones, roughly 70% occurring once; the ten biggest clones make up 1.5% to 2%. The sample was memory CD4+ T cells sorted from blood. Receptors originate from a woman under 40 in good health. Both conserved end residues are part of each CDR3. A D gene is named only where the DNA matches it firmly. Size is omitted from some rows. Given values are once, few, many or a class for expanded clones.

d_call: -
j_call: TRBJ2-7
clone_size: -
v_call: TRBV2
cdr3_aa: CASSDPFGSPSYEQYF
cdr3_nt: TGTGCCAGCAGTGACCCCTTCGGGAGCCCGTCCTACGAGCAGTACTTC

d_call: -
j_call: TRBJ2-4
clone_size: many
v_call: TRBV7-3
cdr3_aa: CASSSPRPFAKNIQYF
cdr3_nt: TGTGCCAGCAGCTCACCCCGCCCGTTTGCCAAAAACATTCAGTACTTC

d_call: -
j_call: TRBJ2-3
clone_size: -
v_call: TRBV7-7
cdr3_aa: CASSAGTPDTQYF
cdr3_nt: TGTGCCAGCAGCGCCGGGACACCAGATACGCAGTATTTT

d_call: TRBD1
j_call: TRBJ1-2
clone_size: -
v_call: TRBV7-8
cdr3_aa: CASSSFWDRGYGYTF
cdr3_nt: TGTGCCAGCAGCTCGTTTTGGGACAGGGGATATGGCTACACCTTC

d_call: -
j_call: TRBJ1-5
clone_size: -
v_call: TRBV10-3
cdr3_aa: CAAAGGNQPQHF
cdr3_nt: TGTGCCGCGGCGGGAGGGAATCAGCCCCAGCATTTT

d_call: TRBD1
j_call: TRBJ1-5
clone_size: -
v_call: TRBV15
cdr3_aa: CATSTPRGRQGQQPQHF
cdr3_nt: TGTGCCACCAGCACCCCGAGGGGGAGACAGGGACAACAGCCCCAGCATTTT

d_call: -
j_call: TRBJ1-1
clone_size: -
v_call: TRBV7-2
cdr3_aa: CASSPQVDTEAFF
cdr3_nt: TGTGCCAGCAGCCCTCAGGTGGATACTGAAGCTTTCTTT

d_call: TRBD1
j_call: TRBJ2-1
clone_size: -
v_call: TRBV2
cdr3_aa: CASTADRASHNEQFF
cdr3_nt: TGTGCCAGCACTGCGGACAGGGCCTCTCACAATGAGCAGTTCTTC

d_call: TRBD2
j_call: TRBJ2-7
clone_size: once
v_call: TRBV10-3
cdr3_aa: CAISGLAGGRNEQYF
cdr3_nt: TGTGCCATCAGCGGACTAGCGGGGGGGCGGAACGAGCAGTACTTC

d_call: TRBD1
j_call: TRBJ1-1
clone_size: -
v_call: TRBV4-1
cdr3_aa: CASSQARDRVLGDTEAFF
cdr3_nt: TGCGCCAGCAGCCAAGCCCGGGACAGGGTCTTGGGGGACACTGAAGCTTTCTTT

d_call: -
j_call: TRBJ2-1
clone_size: -
v_call: TRBV7-6
cdr3_aa: CASSLAWTANEQFF
cdr3_nt: TGTGCCAGCAGCTTAGCGTGGACAGCCAATGAGCAGTTCTTC

d_call: -
j_call: TRBJ1-5
clone_size: -
v_call: TRBV21-1
cdr3_aa: CASRTGFYQPQHF
cdr3_nt: TGTGCCAGCAGGACAGGGTTTTATCAGCCCCAGCATTTT

d_call: -
j_call: TRBJ2-7
clone_size: -
v_call: TRBV5-1
cdr3_aa: CASSYRDSLDEQYF
cdr3_nt: TGCGCCAGCAGCTATCGGGACTCCCTGGACGAGCAGTACTTC

d_call: TRBD1
j_call: TRBJ2-7
clone_size: -
v_call: TRBV7-9
cdr3_aa: CASSSPTTGGYEQYF
cdr3_nt: TGTGCCAGCAGCTCCCCAACGACAGGGGGCTACGAGCAGTACTTC

d_call: -
j_call: TRBJ2-6
clone_size: -
v_call: TRBV19
cdr3_aa: CASSIGSGANVLTF
cdr3_nt: TGTGCCAGTAGTATCGGCTCTGGGGCCAACGTCCTGACTTTC

d_call: TRBD2
j_call: TRBJ2-3
clone_size: -
v_call: TRBV5-1
cdr3_aa: CASRTQLAASTDTQYF
cdr3_nt: TGCGCCAGCAGGACACAACTAGCGGCCAGCACAGATACGCAGTATTTT

d_call: TRBD2
j_call: TRBJ2-7
clone_size: -
v_call: TRBV13
cdr3_aa: CASSQGPGLDAYEQYF
cdr3_nt: TGTGCCAGCAGCCAGGGCCCGGGACTAGACGCCTACGAGCAGTACTTC

d_call: TRBD1
j_call: TRBJ1-1
clone_size: many
v_call: TRBV18
cdr3_aa: CASFTGGTEAFF
cdr3_nt: TGTGCCAGCTTTACAGGGGGAACTGAAGCTTTCTTT

d_call: -
j_call: TRBJ1-1
clone_size: -
v_call: TRBV18
cdr3_aa: CASSRTVENTEAFF
cdr3_nt: TGTGCCAGCTCACGGACAGTAGAGAACACTGAAGCTTTCTTT

d_call: TRBD2
j_call: TRBJ2-1
clone_size: few
v_call: TRBV5-1
cdr3_aa: CASSLVSSGYNEQFF
cdr3_nt: TGCGCCAGCAGCTTGGTTTCTAGCGGATACAATGAGCAGTTCTTC

d_call: -
j_call: TRBJ2-2
clone_size: -
v_call: TRBV14
cdr3_aa: CASSQEEWELFF
cdr3_nt: TGTGCCAGCAGCCAAGAGGAGTGGGAGCTGTTTTTT

d_call: -
j_call: TRBJ2-7
clone_size: -
v_call: TRBV2
cdr3_aa: CASSESRALYEQYF
cdr3_nt: TGTGCCAGCAGTGAATCTAGGGCCCTCTACGAGCAGTACTTC

d_call: TRBD1
j_call: TRBJ2-7
clone_size: -
v_call: TRBV28
cdr3_aa: CASSNRGRSFEQYF
cdr3_nt: TGTGCCAGCTCTAACAGGGGTAGGTCTTTCGAGCAGTACTTC